Described below is a single TCR beta chain sequence and its context. V was shortened by 0 bases and J by 4 bases, with 13 bases between the two germline ends. The germline V gene encodes CDR1 SGHVS and CDR2 FNYEAQ. The CDR3 loop spans 16 amino acids. The data were taken from a study of blood T cell repertoires in COVID-19. On the study more broadly: Donors in the United States, Italy and Spain gave samples during acute or convalescent COVID-19. PBMCs, B-cell-depleted T cells, or T cells provided the cDNA or gDNA that made up the material.

In the study's own analysis: Estimation of nucleated cell counts was performed using reference gene primer amplification. Profiled with immunoSEQ multiplex PCR; TCRdb holds only in-frame clones, not every one. V, J and clone size reflect that table, while D and trimming were determined from the DNA. The table lists some 210,000 clones, 92% of them singletons, with more than 0.95% in the top ten. The TCR sequence derives from a man aged 25-45 years with acute or convalescent COVID-19. The chain recombines TRBV7-6 with TRBJ2-1; D is perhaps TRBD2 (5 bases). Sample: peripheral blood. The CDR3 nucleotides are TGTGCCAGCAGCTTAGCGCCAAGCGGAAGGTACAATGAGCAGTTCTTC. Translation: CASSLAPSGRYNEQFF.